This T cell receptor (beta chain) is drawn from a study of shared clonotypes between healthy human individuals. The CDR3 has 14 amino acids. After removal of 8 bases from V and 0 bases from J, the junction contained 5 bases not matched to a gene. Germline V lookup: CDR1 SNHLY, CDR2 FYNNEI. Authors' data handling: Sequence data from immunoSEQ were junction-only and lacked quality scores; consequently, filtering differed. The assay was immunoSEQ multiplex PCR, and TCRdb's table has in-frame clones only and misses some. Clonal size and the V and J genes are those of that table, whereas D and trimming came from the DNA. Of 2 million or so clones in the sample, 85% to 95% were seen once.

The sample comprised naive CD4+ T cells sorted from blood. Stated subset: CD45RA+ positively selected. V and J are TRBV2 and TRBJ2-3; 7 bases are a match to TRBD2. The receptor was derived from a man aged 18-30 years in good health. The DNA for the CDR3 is TGTGCCAGCCCTGGGGGGGGAAGCACAGATACGCAGTATTTT. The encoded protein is CASPGGGSTDTQYF.